The clone carrying this TCR beta chain was recorded once. Antigen unknown. This entry belongs to a study of cytomegalovirus exposure and HLA in healthy donors. Study results and limitations: Equally common other TCR beta chains were less clonally expanded than HLA-associated ones, a later analysis found. TCR beta V- and J-gene trimming, according to a later analysis, was linked to a missense DCLRE1C variant.

13 Jbeta primers and 60 Vbeta primers were used for the PCR. Some clones are missing from TCRdb's copy, which holds only in-frame ones; the method was immunoSEQ multiplex PCR. Counted here are some 120,000 clones, roughly three quarters occurring once; the ten biggest clones make up around 3%. Trimming at V came to 5 bases and at J to 6 bases, leaving 7 bases not matched to a gene. CDR1 and CDR2 (germline): SNHLY, FYNNEI. The CDR3 loop spans 13 amino acids. This chain joins TRBV2 and TRBJ2-7; 7 bases are a match to TRBD2. Source material: PBMCs. This sequence originates from a woman aged 18-35 years in good health and CMV-seropositive. The CDR3, as DNA: TGTGCCAGCAGTCCGACTAGGGAGGGCGAGCAGTACTTC. Encoded protein: CASSPTREGEQYF.